One T cell receptor (beta chain) is described in this entry. This clone's antigen is unknown. Nothing much larger sits one base from this clone, and base qualities are not available. This record comes from a study of regulatory T cells in long-lasting Graves disease (dated by TCRdb to the early 2020s). Background for the entire study: Persistent Graves' disease was defined as antithyroid drug treatment for over 5 years with persistently positive TSH receptor autoantibodies. Patients with persistent Graves' disease were compared with patients with newly diagnosed Graves' disease using TCR sequencing and RNA sequencing of peripheral blood. The study was registered as a clinical trial and conducted in China. A total of roughly 33 samples were covered by TCR sequencing, comprising about 13 persistent and around 20 newly diagnosed Graves' disease patients. Persistent Graves' disease patients in the clinical cohort had taken antithyroid drugs for roughly ten years on average. Results and caveats for the whole study, not just this receptor: Sequencing and analysis were restricted to the TCR beta chain. As a limitation, the authors acknowledged that the small sample size may reduce accuracy. Persistent Graves' disease patients showed lower TCR Shannon entropy and fewer highly expanded clones than newly diagnosed patients, suggesting clonal expansion. The study examined only peripheral blood because the primary lesion, thyroid tissue, could not be accessed. Preferential use of TRBV28, TRBJ1-2 and TRBJ2-5 was observed in persistent disease, whereas TRBV20-1 and TRBJ2-1 were favored in newly diagnosed disease. Patients with persistent disease shared more public clonotypes (about 3,000) than newly diagnosed patients did (more than 900).

The time point label for this specimen denotes: persistent/refractory GD, antithyroid drugs over 5 years with positive TRAb. For both TCR sequencing and RNA sequencing, RNA was extracted from PBMCs using TRIzol. The diagnosis of Graves' disease followed American Thyroid Association guidelines. The patients came from an endocrinology department in Xi'an, China. From each patient, approximately 9 milliliters of peripheral blood was collected into an EDTA anticoagulant tube. PBMCs were isolated by Ficoll Paque Plus density gradient separation without further T cell sorting. An Agilent 2100 Bioanalyzer and agarose gel were used to check RNA quality, and a NanoDrop 2000 was used to measure RNA concentration. The library was generated by multiplex PCR. For sequencing, an Illumina HiSeq 4000 was employed. CDR3 regions were amplified by Arm-PCR with iRepertoire HTBI primers to construct TCR beta libraries. Gel purification was performed on PCR products prior to sequencing. The paper's data handling went like this. Gene usage analysis of CDR3 amino acid clonotypes used the 55 to 65 TRBV and 14 to 15 TRBJ segments found across samples. COPE and FqMerger were used to merge filtered high-quality paired reads into contigs. BLAST was used to align contigs to IMGT TRBV, TRBD and TRBJ reference genes, with CDR3 defined following IMGT. Clonotypes above 0.1% frequency were classified as highly expanded clones. Repertoire diversity was measured by Shannon entropy, and V-J evenness by the Gini coefficient. A clonotype found in more than one individual was treated as public. The public reads were reanalyzed by TCRdb: fastp trimming at Q25, MiXCR alignment, in-frame beta chains only. CDR3 protein sequences are deduplicated, and each keeps its most common genes and DNA. The V and J calls follow TCRdb's processing rather than the paper's. The sample yields 250,000 to 300,000 distinct CDR3 sequences; approximately 20% were counted once. The ten largest account for 45% to 70% of the sample.

The CDR3 measures 16 amino acids from cysteine to phenylalanine. The kept DNA is CDR3 alone, 48 bases in frame from the first base. Taken from the germline V gene, the CDR1 and CDR2 loops are MNHEY and SVGEGT. The V end loses 2 bases and the J end loses 0 bases, and a stretch of 10 bases separates them. This sequence originates from a female donor with Graves disease. The receptor chain draws on TRBV6-2 or TRBV6-3 and TRBJ2-2; the D gene identity is not certain. The sample here was peripheral blood mononuclear cells (PBMCs), taken when the disease was refractory, from a patient treated with antithyroid drugs. DNA sequence: TGTGCCAGCAGTTACGCGGCCAGTGCGAACACCGGGGAGCTGTTTTTT. Translated, this is CASSYAASANTGELFF.